Described below is a single T cell receptor (beta chain) sequence and its context. Antigen unknown. The data originate from a study of T cells in localized non-small cell lung cancer. Regarding the study as a whole: Uninvolved nearby lung showed the greatest T cell clonality, exceeding that found in tumor. Across samples, adjacent lung featured a median 57 of the top 100 tumor clones. Prolonged overall survival went with higher T cell density in the blood. Only one tumor region went through sequencing, so heterogeneity may still be there.

The V end was cut by 2 bases, the J end by 1 base, with 6 bases between. The CDR3 length is 13 residues. Germline lookup yields CDR1 GTSNPN and CDR2 SVGIG (reference sequence). The repertoire was sequenced with immunoSEQ multiplex PCR; TCRdb's copy has only in-frame clones and lacks some. Of about 77,000 clones detected, more than 75% appear once; the ten largest clones hold 20% to 25%. The rearrangement uses TRBV30 and TRBJ1-5; D call uncertain. The TCR originated in a woman aged 40-70 years with stage I squamous cell lung carcinoma. The sample here was peripheral blood, taken before any cancer treatment. CDR3 sequence: CAWSSGSNQPQHF. The DNA of the CDR3 is TGTGCCTGGAGTTCGGGAAGCAATCAGCCCCAGCATTTT.